The 27 T cell receptor beta chains given below trace back to one sample, sequenced in a study of blood T cell repertoires in COVID-19. The method was immunoSEQ multiplex PCR; TCRdb's version includes in-frame clones alone and lacks a portion of them. The data hold roughly 280,000 clones, with 86% observed a single time. Material for sequencing was peripheral blood. These receptors were collected from a man aged 25-45 years with active or convalescent COVID-19.

This chain uses TRBV18 with TRBJ2-1; 11 bases line up with TRBD2. Trimming took 3 bases from V and 4 from J; bases not matched to a gene: 5. Germline V gene sequence: CDR1 KGHSH, CDR2 LQKENI. The CDR3 runs 16 residues. Written as DNA, the CDR3 is TGTGCCAGCTCACCCGGGACTAGCGGATTATACAATGAGCAGTTCTTC. It yields the protein CASSPGTSGLYNEQFF.

For this clone: This sample includes further DNA sequences coding for the same CDR3. The CDR3 spells CSVSDRGYNEQFF. CDR3 DNA: TGCAGCGTTTCGGACAGGGGCTACAATGAGCAGTTCTTC. V and J are TRBV29-1 and TRBJ2-1; 9 positions agree with TRBD1. Trimming at V came to 5 bases and at J to 3 bases, leaving 2 bases not matched to a gene. The germline gives CDR1 SQVTM, CDR2 ANQGSEA. This CDR3 is built from 13 residues.

The rearrangement links TRBV7-9 to TRBJ1-1, with D possibly TRBD1 on 6 matching bases. The V gene lost 5 bases and the J gene lost 0 bases, with 10 bases spanning the gap. CDR1 SEHNR and CDR2 FQNEAQ come from the germline V gene (reference sequence). The CDR3 runs to 14 residues. CDR3 loop: CASSPGQMNTEAFF. The CDR3 coding sequence is TGTGCCAGCAGCCCGGGACAAATGAACACTGAAGCTTTCTTT.

The CDR3 here is CASSPGVNQPQHF. CDR3 DNA: TGTGCCAGCAGCCCCGGGGTCAATCAGCCCCAGCATTTT. This chain uses TRBV6-5 with TRBJ1-5; D call uncertain. The germline V and J ends were trimmed by 6 bases and 3 bases, with 9 bases remaining between them. This CDR3 has 13 residues. Germline CDR1 and CDR2: MNHEY and SVGAGI.

V is TRBV19 and J is TRBJ2-2, with D perhaps TRBD1 (5 bases). Germline assignment: CDR1 LNHDA and CDR2 SQIVND (reference sequence). The V end lost 2 bases, the J end lost 3 bases, and 10 bases lay between the germline ends. The CDR3 runs to 15 residues. The CDR3 nucleotides are TGTGCCAGTAGTATAATGCCAGGGTACACCGGGGAGCTGTTTTTT. Translation: CASSIMPGYTGELFF.

The genes are TRBV9 and TRBJ2-7, with 9 bases fitting TRBD1. This CDR3 is built from 14 residues. Germline loops: CDR1 SGDLS, CDR2 YYNGEE. V dropped 0 bases and J dropped 6; count of bases not matched to a gene: 4. DNA for the CDR3: TGTGCCAGCAGCGTAGGTCGGACAGGGGTCGAGCAGTACTTC. It is translated as CASSVGRTGVEQYF.

This chain joins TRBV7-9 and TRBJ2-7; D might be TRBD2 (6 bases). V lost 5 bases to trimming and J lost 7 bases, with 18 bases between them. This CDR3 spans 14 amino acids. Germline CDR1 reads SEHNR; CDR2 reads FQNEAQ (reference sequence). This CDR3 is CASSPRDWPVEQYF. In nucleotides, the CDR3 is TGTGCCAGCAGCCCCCGGGACTGGCCTGTAGAGCAGTACTTC.

This clone was detected once. The chain uses TRBV11-2 and TRBJ2-7, with D uncertain. The CDR3 covers 13 residues. Trimming took off 1 base at V and 1 base at J, with 5 bases between the two ends. Germline CDR1 SGHAT, CDR2 FQNNGV. CDR3 DNA: TGTGCCAGCAGCTTAGGGGCTTCCTACGAGCAGTACTTC. This codes for CASSLGASYEQYF.

The chain joins TRBV27 to TRBJ2-5; D is possibly TRBD1 (5 bases). The CDR3 consists of 14 residues. Deletions cut 5 bases from V and 7 bases from J, with 17 bases between. CDR1 MNHEY and CDR2 SMNVEV come from the germline V gene (reference sequence). CDR3 in amino acids: CASSQNPRDPTQYF. The CDR3 DNA reads as TGTGCCAGCAGTCAGAACCCCAGGGATCCGACCCAGTACTTC.

The chain carries TRBV10-1 and TRBJ2-7; D unresolved. CDR1 is WNHNN and CDR2 is SYGVQD in the germline V gene (reference sequence). This CDR3 region has 13 residues. Trimming shortened V by 5 bases and J by 7 bases, and 15 bases separated the two germline ends. The CDR3 coding sequence is TGCGCCAGCAGTCCCTCGGGTTCATGGGAGCAGTACTTC. Amino acids: CASSPSGSWEQYF.

V and J are TRBV6-2 or TRBV6-3 and TRBJ1-1, with 7 positions matching TRBD1. J was trimmed by 0 bases and V by 2 bases; bases with no gene match: 12. The germline gives CDR1 MNHEY, CDR2 SVGEGT. CDR3 length: 18 amino acids. CDR3 sequence (DNA): TGTGCCAGCAGTTACAAGACAGGGAAGATCTTACTGAACACTGAAGCTTTCTTT. The encoded protein is CASSYKTGKILLNTEAFF.

V and J are TRBV14 and TRBJ2-7; 10 bases are a match to TRBD2. The CDR3 covers 17 residues. Germline V CDR1 and CDR2: SGHDN, FVKESK. Losses at the gene ends were 0 bases for V and 4 bases for J; bases not matched to a gene: 9. The CDR3 DNA is TGTGCCAGCAGCCAAGATCATCCAACTAGCGGGGCATACGAGCAGTACTTC. It encodes CASSQDHPTSGAYEQYF.

This clone has more than one count but fewer than ten. The V gene is TRBV12-3 or TRBV12-4, the J gene TRBJ1-3; unclear D gene. The CDR3 is 13 residues long. V gave up 7 bases and J gave up 6 bases, with 13 bases separating them. CDR3 region: CASKSSGLNTIYF. The CDR3 DNA sequence: TGTGCCAGCAAATCCTCAGGTCTAAACACCATATATTTT.

This rearrangement joins TRBV10-1 to TRBJ2-7, with 7 bases matching TRBD1. V shed 2 bases, J shed 2 bases, and the junction held 6 bases outside the gene matches. Germline CDR1 is WNHNN and CDR2 is SYGVQD (reference sequence). The CDR3 spans 15 residues. CDR3 coding DNA: TGCGCCAGCAGTGAGAGAAGACAGGGTACCTACGAGCAGTACTTC. Translated, it gives CASSERRQGTYEQYF.

This clone was counted once. This chain joins TRBV27 and TRBJ1-1; D is possibly TRBD1 (5 bases). Trimming shortened V by 5 bases and J by 0 bases, and 13 bases separated the two germline ends. Germline loops: CDR1 MNHEY, CDR2 SMNVEV (reference sequence). This CDR3 comprises 15 residues. CDR3 bases: TGTGCCAGCAGTCCAATGACAGATTTGAACACTGAAGCTTTCTTT. The encoded protein is CASSPMTDLNTEAFF.

The genes are TRBV19 and TRBJ1-4, with a possible D match to TRBD1 (6 bases). V was shortened by 3 bases and J by 7 bases, with 18 bases between the two germline ends. CDR3 length equals 16 residues. Per the germline V gene, CDR1 is LNHDA and CDR2 is SQIVND (reference sequence). CDR3 in amino acids: CASSIWSGAVGEKLFF. The CDR3 DNA reads as TGTGCCAGTAGTATCTGGTCAGGGGCGGTAGGTGAAAAACTGTTTTTT.

The V and J genes are TRBV20-1 and TRBJ1-5, with 7 bases aligning to TRBD1. Germline CDR1 is DFQATT and CDR2 is SNEGSKA (reference sequence). This CDR3 region has 14 residues. Losses at the gene ends were 3 bases for V and 5 bases for J; bases not matched to a gene: 7. The CDR3 DNA follows: TGCAGTGCTAGTGACGACAGGGCGGATCAGCCCCAGCATTTT. Protein sequence: CSASDDRADQPQHF.

The genes are TRBV5-6 and TRBJ2-3; 11 positions agree with TRBD2. The CDR3 totals 15 residues. Germline V gene sequence: CDR1 SGHDT, CDR2 YYEEEE. With 4 bases clipped from V and 3 bases from J, the junction kept 4 bases outside the gene matches. The CDR3 region is CASSRLAGTTDTQYF. As DNA, the CDR3 is TGTGCCAGCAGCAGACTAGCGGGGACTACAGATACGCAGTATTTT.

The V and J genes are TRBV30 and TRBJ2-5; 8 nucleotides line up with TRBD1. CDR3 length: 15 amino acids. Trimming cost V 1 base and J 0 bases; bases outside gene matches: 4. Germline CDR1 is GTSNPN and CDR2 is SVGIG (reference sequence). The CDR3 region is CAWSDRGRNQETQYF. Here the CDR3 DNA reads TGTGCCTGGAGTGACAGGGGGAGGAACCAAGAGACCCAGTACTTC.

The V and J genes are TRBV12-2 and TRBJ2-1; the table's D call TRBD1 went unverified against the DNA. TRBV12-2 is given as a pseudogene. There are 11 residues in the CDR3. Written as DNA, the CDR3 is TGCCCGTACCGCAGGGGCGATGAGCAGTTCTTC. It yields the protein CPYRRGDEQFF.

The rearrangement joins TRBV5-1 to TRBJ1-1; D unresolved. Germline V gene lookup returns CDR1 SGHRS and CDR2 YFSETQ. V dropped 0 bases and J dropped 1 base, with 10 bases sitting between them. The CDR3 runs 15 residues. Here the CDR3 reads CASSLAGNSNTEAFF. CDR3 coding DNA: TGCGCCAGCAGCTTGGCCGGGAACTCGAACACTGAAGCTTTCTTT. Full variable domain (missing parts from reference TRBV5-1 and TRBJ1-1): KAGVTQTPRYLIKTRGQQVTLSCSPISGHRSVSWYQQTPGQGLQFLFEYFSETQRNKGNFPGRFSGRQFSNSRSEMNVSTLELGDSALYLCASSLAGNSNTEAFFGQGTRLTVV.

The V and J genes are TRBV6-6 and TRBJ2-7; 7 bases line up with TRBD1. J lost 0 bases, V lost 7 bases, and 6 bases had no gene match. In germline, CDR1 is MNHNY, CDR2 SVGAGI (reference sequence). CDR3 length equals 14 residues. In nucleotides, the CDR3 is TGTGCCAGCATAGACCGGGACAGCTCCTACGAGCAGTACTTC. Translated, it gives CASIDRDSSYEQYF.

The chain is built from TRBV3-1 (or the pseudogene TRBV3-2) and TRBJ2-1, with D possibly matching TRBD1 (6 bases). V shed 1 base and J shed 7 bases, with 17 bases lying between them. CDR1 is LGHDT, CDR2 YNNKEL, per germline (reference sequence). This CDR3 comprises 16 residues. Written as DNA, the CDR3 is TGTGCCAGCAGCCAAGTTTCCAGGGGCAAATTGAATGAGCAGTTCTTC. It translates to CASSQVSRGKLNEQFF.

The V call is TRBV7-3, the J call TRBJ2-1, with TRBD1 as a possible D gene (6 bases). In germline, CDR1 is SGHTA, CDR2 FQGTGA. The CDR3 consists of 15 residues. V lost 4 bases, J lost 1 base, and 11 bases lay in between. This CDR3 reads CASSSNRASYNEQFF. The CDR3 nucleotides are TGTGCCAGCAGCTCGAACAGGGCTTCCTACAATGAGCAGTTCTTC.

The genes are TRBV7-2 and TRBJ2-5; TRBD2 matches 7 bases. V lost 4 bases to trimming and J lost 2 bases; unmatched junction nucleotides: 16. The length of the CDR3 is 18 residues. Germline V lookup: CDR1 SGHTA, CDR2 FQGNSA. The CDR3 DNA follows: TGTGCCAGCAGCTCACCCCGAGGGAGGGATAGGGCACAAGAGACCCAGTACTTC. Its protein product is CASSSPRGRDRAQETQYF.

The genes are TRBV6-4 and TRBJ2-6; 9 bases line up with TRBD1. Germline V gene sequence: CDR1 MRHNA, CDR2 SNTAGT. With V trimmed by 4 bases and J by 1 base, 5 bases remained unmatched. This CDR3 contains 17 residues. This CDR3 reads CASSAGQGLSGANVLTF. CDR3 sequence (DNA): TGTGCCAGCAGTGCGGGACAGGGACTATCTGGGGCCAACGTCCTGACTTTC.

The chain joins TRBV6-5 to TRBJ1-2; D may be TRBD1 (6 bases). The CDR3 runs to 12 residues. Trimming cost V 6 bases and J 8 bases, with 13 bases left between them. Per germline, CDR1 MNHEY and CDR2 SVGAGI. DNA for the CDR3: TGTGCCAGCAGACCGGGACATGGGGGCTACACCTTC. This gives the protein CASRPGHGGYTF.